The rows below give T cell receptor beta chains drawn from one sample of a study of long-term antiretroviral therapy in people with HIV. Some clones are missing from TCRdb's copy, which holds only in-frame ones; the method was immunoSEQ multiplex PCR. The sample lists roughly 28,000 clones; around 87% were seen once. Sequenced material: unsorted PBMCs, taken 0.5 years after starting antiretroviral therapy. The receptors originated from a woman between 18 and 30 years old with HIV. Both conserved end residues are part of each CDR3. The D gene is left open where the match is weak. Where a row states a size, it is once, few, many or the class of an expanded clone; other rows omit it.

d_call: NA; v_call: TRBV28; j_call: TRBJ1-2; clone_size: NA; cdr3_aa: CASSLGSGYTF; cdr3_nt: TGTGCCAGCAGTTTGGGGTCGGGCTACACCTTC
d_call: NA; v_call: TRBV7-6; j_call: TRBJ1-1; clone_size: NA; cdr3_aa: CASSLRTGNTEAFF; cdr3_nt: TGTGCCAGCAGCTTAAGGACGGGGAACACTGAAGCTTTCTTT
d_call: TRBD2; v_call: TRBV5-6; j_call: TRBJ2-2; clone_size: NA; cdr3_aa: CASSLLAGTNTGELFF; cdr3_nt: TGTGCCAGCAGCTTGCTAGCGGGCACGAACACCGGGGAGCTGTTTTTT
d_call: NA; v_call: TRBV19; j_call: TRBJ1-1; clone_size: NA; cdr3_aa: CASTPMVGGVSEAFF; cdr3_nt: TGTGCCAGTACCCCTATGGTTGGGGGAGTCTCTGAAGCTTTCTTT
d_call: NA; v_call: TRBV5-8; j_call: TRBJ1-1; clone_size: NA; cdr3_aa: CASSLVPQRRYTEAFF; cdr3_nt: TGTGCCAGCAGCTTGGTTCCCCAGCGTAGATACACTGAAGCTTTCTTT
d_call: TRBD1; v_call: TRBV28; j_call: TRBJ2-7; clone_size: NA; cdr3_aa: CASSPGTGLEQYF; cdr3_nt: TGTGCCAGCAGTCCCGGGACAGGGCTCGAGCAGTACTTC
d_call: NA; v_call: TRBV15; j_call: TRBJ1-2; clone_size: NA; cdr3_aa: CATSRDRGTYGYTF; cdr3_nt: TGTGCCACCAGCAGAGATAGGGGGACCTATGGCTACACCTTC
d_call: NA; v_call: TRBV10-3; j_call: TRBJ2-7; clone_size: medium-sized; cdr3_aa: CAISPGGDRSRKEQYF; cdr3_nt: TGTGCCATCAGCCCGGGCGGGGACAGATCCCGAAAAGAGCAGTACTTC
d_call: NA; v_call: TRBV18; j_call: TRBJ1-1; clone_size: NA; cdr3_aa: CASSPPNTAAFF; cdr3_nt: TGTGCCAGCTCACCACCGAACACGGCAGCTTTCTTT
d_call: TRBD1; v_call: TRBV27; j_call: TRBJ1-4; clone_size: NA; cdr3_aa: CASSYDRGGEKLFF; cdr3_nt: TGTGCCAGCAGCTATGACAGGGGGGGGGAAAAACTGTTTTTT
d_call: NA; v_call: TRBV7-8; j_call: TRBJ2-5; clone_size: NA; cdr3_aa: CASSPGPGPGETQYF; cdr3_nt: TGTGCCAGCAGCCCGGGTCCGGGGCCGGGAGAGACCCAGTACTTC
d_call: TRBD2; v_call: TRBV6-5; j_call: TRBJ2-7; clone_size: NA; cdr3_aa: CASIEGLAGAYEQYF; cdr3_nt: TGTGCCAGCATAGAGGGACTAGCGGGGGCCTACGAGCAGTACTTC
d_call: NA; v_call: TRBV28; j_call: TRBJ2-1; clone_size: NA; cdr3_aa: CASSTLGLEQFF; cdr3_nt: TGTGCCAGCAGCACCCTGGGGCTAGAGCAGTTCTTC